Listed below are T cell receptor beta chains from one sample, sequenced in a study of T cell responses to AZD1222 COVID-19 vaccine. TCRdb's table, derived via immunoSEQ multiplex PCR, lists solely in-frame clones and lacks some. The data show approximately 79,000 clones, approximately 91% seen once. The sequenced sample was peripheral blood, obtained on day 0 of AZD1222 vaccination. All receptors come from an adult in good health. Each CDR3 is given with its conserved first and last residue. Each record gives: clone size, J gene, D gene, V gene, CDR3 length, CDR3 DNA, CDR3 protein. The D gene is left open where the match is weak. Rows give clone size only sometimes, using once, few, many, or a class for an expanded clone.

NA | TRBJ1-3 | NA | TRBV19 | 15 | TGTGCCAGTAGTTTGAGTAGTCTCTCTGGAAACACCATATATTTT | CASSLSSLSGNTIYF
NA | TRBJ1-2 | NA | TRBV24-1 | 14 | TGTGCCACCAGTGATCAGACACACGACTATGGCTACACCTTC | CATSDQTHDYGYTF
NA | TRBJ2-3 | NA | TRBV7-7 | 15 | TGTGCTAGCAGCTTGGGATTTGGGCGCACAGATACGCAGTATTTT | CASSLGFGRTDTQYF
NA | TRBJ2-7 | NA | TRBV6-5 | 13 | TGTGCCAGCAGTCTGACGACTAGGTACGAGCAGTACTTC | CASSLTTRYEQYF
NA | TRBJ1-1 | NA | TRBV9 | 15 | TGTGCCAGCAGCGTAGATCCTGGCAGTCGGACTGAAGCTTTCTTT | CASSVDPGSRTEAFF
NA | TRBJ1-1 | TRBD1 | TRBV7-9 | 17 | TGTGCCACCTCGAGCTCCGGGACAGGGCGATTGAACACTGAAGCTTTCTTT | CATSSSGTGRLNTEAFF
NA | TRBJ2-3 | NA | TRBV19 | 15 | TGTGCCAGTATGTCCGGTGGGGAGCCCAGAGATACGCAGTATTTT | CASMSGGEPRDTQYF
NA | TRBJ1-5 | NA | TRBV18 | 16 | TGTGCCAGCTCAGTTGTTTCAGGCCCAGCGGGTCAGCCCCAGCATTTT | CASSVVSGPAGQPQHF
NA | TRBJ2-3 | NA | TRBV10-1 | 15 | TGCGCCAGCAAGGTCGGTCAGGGGGGAGGAGATACGCAGTATTTT | CASKVGQGGGDTQYF
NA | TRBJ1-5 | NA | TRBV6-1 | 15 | TGTGCCAGCAGTGACCACGTGGGGGCCGGTCAGCCCCAGCATTTT | CASSDHVGAGQPQHF
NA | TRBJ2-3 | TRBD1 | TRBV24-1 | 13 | TGTGCCACCAGTGATTCAGACAGGGGGCGTCTGTATTTT | CATSDSDRGRLYF
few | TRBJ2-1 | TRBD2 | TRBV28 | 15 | TGTGCCAGCAGTCTAACTAGCGGGAGTTACGATGAGCAGTTCTTC | CASSLTSGSYDEQFF
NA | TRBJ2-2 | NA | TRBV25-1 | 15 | TGTGCCAGCAGTGACCGTGGGGTGGGCACCGGGGAGCTGTTTTTT | CASSDRGVGTGELFF
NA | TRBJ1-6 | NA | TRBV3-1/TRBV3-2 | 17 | TGTGCCAGCAGCCGGAATCCAGGGGCGGGGTATAATTCACCCCTCCACTTT | CASSRNPGAGYNSPLHF
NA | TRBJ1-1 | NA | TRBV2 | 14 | TGTGCCATTACTAGTCAGGGACGGTACACTGAAGCTTTCTTT | CAITSQGRYTEAFF
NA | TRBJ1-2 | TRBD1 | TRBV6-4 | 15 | TGTGCCAGCAGTGAGGCCGGGACAGGGAAATATGGCTACACCTTC | CASSEAGTGKYGYTF
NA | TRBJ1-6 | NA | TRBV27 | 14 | TGTGCCAGCAGTTTGGAAGGGTATAATTCACCCCTCCACTTT | CASSLEGYNSPLHF
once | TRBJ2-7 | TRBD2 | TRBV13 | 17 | TGTGCCAGCACCATAGGCGGACTAGCGGGAGGGGGCTACGAGCAGTACTTC | CASTIGGLAGGGYEQYF
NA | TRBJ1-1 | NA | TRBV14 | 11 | TGTGCCCCCCCGGGGAACACTGAAGCTTTCTTT | CAPPGNTEAFF
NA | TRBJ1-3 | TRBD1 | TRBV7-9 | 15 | TGTGCCAGCAGCCCTCCCCGACAGGGAGGAAACACCATATATTTT | CASSPPRQGGNTIYF
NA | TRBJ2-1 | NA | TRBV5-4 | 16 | TGTGCCAGCAGCTTGGGCGGGGGCGGGCAGTACAATGAGCAGTTCTTC | CASSLGGGGQYNEQFF
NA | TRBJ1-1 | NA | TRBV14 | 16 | TGTGCCAGCAGCCAAGTATATAACCCCTTGAACACTGAAGCTTTCTTT | CASSQVYNPLNTEAFF
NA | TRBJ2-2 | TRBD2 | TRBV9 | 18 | TGTGCCAGCAGCCCTCGGGCTAGCGGGCTGTTATTGGCCGGGGAGCTGTTTTTT | CASSPRASGLLLAGELFF
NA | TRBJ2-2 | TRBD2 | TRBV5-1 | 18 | TGCGCCAGCAGCCGTCGGCTAGCGGGGTTGGCGGACACCGGGGAGCTGTTTTTT | CASSRRLAGLADTGELFF
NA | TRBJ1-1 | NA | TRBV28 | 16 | TGTGCCAGCAGTGGGGCAGGGTCTCTAAGGGACACTGAAGCTTTCTTT | CASSGAGSLRDTEAFF
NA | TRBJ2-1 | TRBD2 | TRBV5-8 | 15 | TGTGCCAGCAGCAACGGAGCGAGCGGGGGTAATGAGCAGTTCTTC | CASSNGASGGNEQFF
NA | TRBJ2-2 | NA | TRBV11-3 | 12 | TGTGCCAGCAGCTTCAGGGCCGGGGAGCTGTTTTTT | CASSFRAGELFF
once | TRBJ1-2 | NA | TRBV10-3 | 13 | TGTGCCATCAGTGAGACGGGGATCTATGGCTACACCTTC | CAISETGIYGYTF
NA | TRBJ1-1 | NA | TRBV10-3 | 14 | TGTGCCATCAGTGAGTCCGGGACCTACACTGAAGCTTTCTTT | CAISESGTYTEAFF
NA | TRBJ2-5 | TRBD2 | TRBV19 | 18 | TGTGCCAGTAGTATAGTTGGTAGCGGGAGGGCCCAGCAAGAGACCCAGTACTTC | CASSIVGSGRAQQETQYF
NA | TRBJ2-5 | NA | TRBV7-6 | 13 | TGTGCCAGCAGCTTCGGGCCCCAAGAGACCCAGTACTTC | CASSFGPQETQYF
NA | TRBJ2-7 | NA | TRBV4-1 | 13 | TGCGCCAGCAGCCAAGCCCCTTACTACGAGCAGTACTTC | CASSQAPYYEQYF
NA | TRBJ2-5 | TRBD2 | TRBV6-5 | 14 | TGTGCCAGCAGCCCAAGCGGGGGGGCCAAGACCCAGTACTTC | CASSPSGGAKTQYF
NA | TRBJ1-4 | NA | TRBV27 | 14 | TGTGCCAGCAGGCTCACGATAACTAATGAAAAACTGTTTTTT | CASRLTITNEKLFF
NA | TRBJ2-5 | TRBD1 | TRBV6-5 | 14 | TGTGCCAGCAGTTACCCAGGGGGTGGGGAGACCCAGTACTTC | CASSYPGGGETQYF
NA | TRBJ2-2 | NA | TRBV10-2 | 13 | TGCGCCAGCAGTGAGAGTTACACCGGGGAGCTGTTTTTT | CASSESYTGELFF
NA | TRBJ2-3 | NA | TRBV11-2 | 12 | TGTGCCAGCAAGTCCAGCACAGATACGCAGTATTTT | CASKSSTDTQYF
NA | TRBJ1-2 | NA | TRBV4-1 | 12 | TGCGCCAGCAGCCAGCTGGGCTATGGCTACACCTTC | CASSQLGYGYTF
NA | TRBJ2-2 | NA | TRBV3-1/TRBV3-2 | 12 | TGTGCCAGCAGCCAATCCATCGGGGAGCTGTTTTTT | CASSQSIGELFF
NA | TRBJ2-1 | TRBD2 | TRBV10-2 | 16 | TGCGCCACCGCACTAGCGGGGGGAAGCTCCTACAATGAGCAGTTCTTC | CATALAGGSSYNEQFF